The 14 T cell receptor beta chains given below trace back to one sample, sequenced in a study of blood T cell repertoires in COVID-19. TCRdb's copy holds only in-frame clones and misses some; the assay was immunoSEQ multiplex PCR. The sample contains some 97,000 clones, about nine tenths of which appear only once. What was sequenced was peripheral blood. These receptors were collected from a middle-aged man with acute or convalescent COVID-19.

This chain uses TRBV6-5 with TRBJ2-3; TRBD2 agrees at 10 bases. Germline-derived CDR1 and CDR2 are MNHEY and SVGAGI. V lost 8 bases to trimming and J lost 5 bases; unmatched junction nucleotides: 4. The CDR3 consists of 13 residues. The CDR3 DNA sequence: TGTGCCAGCCTCTTAGCGGGAGGAGATACGCAGTATTTT. Protein: CASLLAGGDTQYF.

The table lists this clone with a count of one. This chain joins TRBV3-1 (or the pseudogene TRBV3-2) and TRBJ2-7; D unclear. V lost 5 bases and J 7 bases, leaving 12 bases between the germline ends. Germline V gene lookup returns CDR1 LGHDT and CDR2 YNNKEL (reference sequence). CDR3 length: 12 residues. This CDR3 reads CASSDHLGEQYF. The CDR3 DNA follows: TGTGCCAGCAGCGATCATCTCGGGGAGCAGTACTTC.

V usage is TRBV6-5 and J usage is TRBJ2-7, with 11 bases fitting TRBD2. V was clipped by 7 bases and J by 5 bases; unmatched bases: 7. Germline V gene lookup returns CDR1 MNHEY and CDR2 SVGAGI. The CDR3 length is 14 residues. CDR3 region: CASTPSGRSHEQYF. CDR3 in DNA: TGTGCCAGCACCCCTAGCGGGAGGTCCCACGAGCAGTACTTC.

This sequence joins TRBV3-1 (or the pseudogene TRBV3-2) and TRBJ2-3; D uncertain. V was pared by 0 bases and J by 0 bases, with 10 bases between. The CDR3 totals 16 residues. Germline values: CDR1 LGHDT, CDR2 YNNKEL (reference sequence). CDR3 DNA sequence: TGTGCCAGCAGCCAAGATCCCGCGGAAAGCACAGATACGCAGTATTTT. The encoded protein is CASSQDPAESTDTQYF.

The rearrangement joins TRBV27 to TRBJ1-2; the D is unclear. Germline CDR1 MNHEY, CDR2 SMNVEV (reference sequence). The CDR3 has 13 amino acids. Trimming removed 3 bases at V and 8 bases at J, with 13 bases between. This chain's CDR3 is CASSFGGIGGYTF. The DNA for the CDR3 is TGTGCCAGCAGTTTCGGCGGAATTGGCGGCTACACCTTC.

This sequence joins TRBV11-2 and TRBJ2-7, with 9 nucleotides matching TRBD2. J gave up 2 bases and V 7 bases, and 9 bases lay outside the gene matches. Germline CDR1 is SGHAT and CDR2 is FQNNGV. There are 15 residues in the CDR3. CDR3 in DNA: TGTGCCAGCACCTCAGCGGGGGGCCTTACCTACGAGCAGTACTTC. It yields the protein CASTSAGGLTYEQYF.

The table lists this clone with a count of one. The genes are TRBV7-2 and TRBJ2-3; TRBD1 aligns across 8 bases. V was pared by 6 bases and J by 2 bases, with 16 bases of the junction left unmatched. Germline V gene lookup returns CDR1 SGHTA and CDR2 FQGNSA. The CDR3 has 18 residues. CDR3 sequence: CASSESPGTGPFTDTQYF. Here the CDR3 DNA reads TGTGCCAGCAGTGAAAGCCCTGGGACAGGCCCCTTCACAGATACGCAGTATTTT. The full variable domain, in which reference TRBV7-2 and TRBJ2-3 provide the parts outside the CDR3, is GAGVSQSPSNKVTEKGKDVELRCDPISGHTALYWYRQSLGQGLEFLIYFQGNSAPDKSGLPSDRFSAERTGGSVSTLTIQRTQQEDSAVYLCASSESPGTGPFTDTQYFGPGTRLTVL.

This rearrangement joins TRBV7-8 to TRBJ1-5; 7 bases are shared with TRBD1. The CDR3 length is 14 residues. The V and J ends lost 5 bases and 6 bases, in that order; junction bases with no gene match: 7. Germline values: CDR1 SGHVS, CDR2 FQNEAQ. The CDR3 sequence: CASSATQGFQPQHF. The CDR3 DNA reads TGTGCCAGCAGCGCCACACAGGGGTTTCAGCCCCAGCATTTT.

This chain uses TRBV11-2 with TRBJ2-7, with 9 bases matching TRBD1. CDR3 size: 16 residues. Germline V lookup: CDR1 SGHAT, CDR2 FQNNGV. The V segment lost 1 base and the J segment 3 bases; nucleotides outside the gene matches: 7. The DNA of the CDR3 is TGTGCCAGCAGCTTAGGAGGGGACAGGGCCGTCTACGAGCAGTACTTC. It yields the protein CASSLGGDRAVYEQYF.

This clone appeared a single time. This chain uses TRBV30 with TRBJ2-7; D gene uncertain. Trimming took off 2 bases at V and 4 bases at J, with 9 bases between the two ends. The CDR3 covers 12 residues. Germline lookup yields CDR1 GTSNPN and CDR2 SVGIG (reference sequence). The CDR3 bases are TGTGCCTGGAGTATCTCAGGATACGAGCAGTACTTC. This gives the protein CAWSISGYEQYF. The complete variable domain, with remaining parts taken from reference TRBV30 and TRBJ2-7, reads SQTIHQWPATLVQPVGSPLSLECTVEGTSNPNLYWYRQAAGRGLQLLFYSVGIGQISSEVPQNLSASRPQDRQFILSSKKLLLSDSGFYLCAWSISGYEQYFGPGTRLTVT.

J is TRBJ2-7 and V is TRBV11-2, with a tentative D call TRBD2 (6 bases). V shed 0 bases and J shed 3 bases, with 12 bases lying between them. The V gene's germline CDR1 is SGHAT and CDR2 FQNNGV. The CDR3 spans 15 residues. CDR3 sequence reads: CASSLEGTSFYEQYF. The DNA of the CDR3 is TGTGCCAGCAGCTTAGAAGGGACTTCTTTCTACGAGCAGTACTTC.

V usage is TRBV5-1 and J usage is TRBJ2-7; 7 nucleotides agree with TRBD2. J lost 3 bases, V lost 4 bases, and 10 bases had no gene match. This CDR3 has 15 residues. CDR1 is SGHRS and CDR2 is YFSETQ in the germline V gene. The CDR3 here is CASSVVPGGVYEQYF. CDR3 sequence (DNA): TGCGCCAGCAGCGTGGTCCCGGGGGGAGTCTACGAGCAGTACTTC.

The rearrangement uses TRBV10-2 and TRBJ2-1, with unresolved D. Deletions cut 6 bases from V and 1 base from J, with 7 bases between. The V gene's germline CDR1 is WSHSY and CDR2 SAAADI. This CDR3 comprises 13 residues. CDR3 bases: TGCGCCAGCAGACTATATTCCTACAATGAGCAGTTCTTC. Protein product: CASRLYSYNEQFF.

The chain uses TRBV6-5 and TRBJ2-5, with 8 bases aligning to TRBD1. CDR3 length: 14 residues. Losses at the gene ends were 8 bases for V and 5 bases for J; bases not matched to a gene: 10. Looked up from germline, CDR1 is MNHEY and CDR2 is SVGAGI. The CDR3 nucleotides read TGTGCCAGCCACCCAACAGGGGGAACGGAGACCCAGTACTTC. Encoded protein: CASHPTGGTETQYF.